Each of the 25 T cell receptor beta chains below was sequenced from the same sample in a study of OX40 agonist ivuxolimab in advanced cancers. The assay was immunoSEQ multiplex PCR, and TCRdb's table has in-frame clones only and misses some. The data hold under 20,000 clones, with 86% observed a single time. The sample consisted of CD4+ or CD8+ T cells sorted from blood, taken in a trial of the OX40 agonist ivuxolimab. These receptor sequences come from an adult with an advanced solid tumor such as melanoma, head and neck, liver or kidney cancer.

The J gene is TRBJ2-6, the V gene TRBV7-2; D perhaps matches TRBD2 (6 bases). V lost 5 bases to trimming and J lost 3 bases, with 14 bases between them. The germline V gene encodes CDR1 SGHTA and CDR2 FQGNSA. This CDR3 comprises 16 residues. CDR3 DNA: TGTGCCAGCAGCCCAGCGGGCAGTGGTGGGGCCAACGTCCTGACTTTC. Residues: CASSPAGSGGANVLTF.

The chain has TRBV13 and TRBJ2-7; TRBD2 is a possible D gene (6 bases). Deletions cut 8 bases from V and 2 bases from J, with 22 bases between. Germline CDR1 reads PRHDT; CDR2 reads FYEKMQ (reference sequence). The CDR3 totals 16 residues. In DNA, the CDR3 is TGTGCCAGCCGGGGGAGGTACAGCGGGCACGCCTACGAGCAGTACTTC. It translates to CASRGRYSGHAYEQYF.

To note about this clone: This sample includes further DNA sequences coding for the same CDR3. This chain's CDR3 is CASQTAGDGNTIYF. DNA of the CDR3: TGTGCCAGCCAGACGGCAGGGGACGGAAACACCATATATTTT. The chain joins TRBV5-6 to TRBJ1-3, with D perhaps matching TRBD1 (6 bases). The germline V gene has CDR1 SGHDT and CDR2 YYEEEE. The ends were cut back, 7 bases at V and 4 bases at J, with 15 bases in the middle. The CDR3 extends over 14 amino acids.

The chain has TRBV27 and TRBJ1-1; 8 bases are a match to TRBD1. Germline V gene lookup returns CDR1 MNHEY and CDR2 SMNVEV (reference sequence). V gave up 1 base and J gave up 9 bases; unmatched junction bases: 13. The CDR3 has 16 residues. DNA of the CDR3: TGTGCCAGCAGTTTATACCCCGGACAGGGTCGTTTTAAAGCTTTCTTT. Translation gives CASSLYPGQGRFKAFF.

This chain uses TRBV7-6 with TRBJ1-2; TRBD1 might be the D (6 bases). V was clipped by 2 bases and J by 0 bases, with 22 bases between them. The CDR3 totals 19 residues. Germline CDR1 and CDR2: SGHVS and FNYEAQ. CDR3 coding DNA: TGTGCCAGCAGCTTACTGATATCCGAGTCGGGACAAACTAACTATGGCTACACCTTC. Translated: CASSLLISESGQTNYGYTF.

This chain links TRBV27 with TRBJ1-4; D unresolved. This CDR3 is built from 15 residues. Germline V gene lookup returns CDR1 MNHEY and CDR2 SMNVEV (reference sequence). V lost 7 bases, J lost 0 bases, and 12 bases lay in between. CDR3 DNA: TGTGCCAGCACCTGGCGATTGGCAACTAATGAAAAACTGTTTTTT. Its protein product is CASTWRLATNEKLFF.

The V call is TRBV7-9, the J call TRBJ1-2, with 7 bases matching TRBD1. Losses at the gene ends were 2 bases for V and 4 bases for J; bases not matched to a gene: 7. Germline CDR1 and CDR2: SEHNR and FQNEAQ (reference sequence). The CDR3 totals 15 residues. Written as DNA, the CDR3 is TGTGCCAGCAGCTTATTGGAGGGGGCTGTCTATGGCTACACCTTC. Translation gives CASSLLEGAVYGYTF.

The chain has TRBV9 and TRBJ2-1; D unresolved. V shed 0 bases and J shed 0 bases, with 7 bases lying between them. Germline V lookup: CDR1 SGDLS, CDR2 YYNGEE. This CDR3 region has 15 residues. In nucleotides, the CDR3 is TGTGCCAGCAGCGTAGCATTCCTCTCCTACAATGAGCAGTTCTTC. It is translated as CASSVAFLSYNEQFF. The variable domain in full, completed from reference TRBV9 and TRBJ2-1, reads DSGVTQTPKHLITATGQRVTLRCSPRSGDLSVYWYQQSLDQGLQFLIQYYNGEERAKGNILERFSAQQFPDLHSELNLSSLELGDSALYFCASSVAFLSYNEQFFGPGTRLTVL.

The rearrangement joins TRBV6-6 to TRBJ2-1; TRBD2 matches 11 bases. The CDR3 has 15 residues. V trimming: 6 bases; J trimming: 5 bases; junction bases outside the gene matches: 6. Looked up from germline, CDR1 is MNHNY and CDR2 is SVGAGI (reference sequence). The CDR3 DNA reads TGTGCCAGCAGCTATCCGGGACTAGCGGACAATGAGCAGTTCTTC. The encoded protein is CASSYPGLADNEQFF.

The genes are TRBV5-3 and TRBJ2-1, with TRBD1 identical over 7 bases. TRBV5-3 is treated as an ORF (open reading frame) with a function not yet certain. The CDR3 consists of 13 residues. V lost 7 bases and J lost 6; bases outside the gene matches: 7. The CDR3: CARVRGRSNEQFF. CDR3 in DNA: TGTGCCAGAGTAAGGGGGCGGAGCAATGAGCAGTTCTTC.

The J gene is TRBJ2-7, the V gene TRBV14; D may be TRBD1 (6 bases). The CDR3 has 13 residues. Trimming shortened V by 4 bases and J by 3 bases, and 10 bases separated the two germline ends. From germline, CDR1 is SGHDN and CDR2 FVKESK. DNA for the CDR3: TGTGCCAGCAGCCCCTTGGACAGCTACGAGCAGTACTTC. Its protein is CASSPLDSYEQYF.

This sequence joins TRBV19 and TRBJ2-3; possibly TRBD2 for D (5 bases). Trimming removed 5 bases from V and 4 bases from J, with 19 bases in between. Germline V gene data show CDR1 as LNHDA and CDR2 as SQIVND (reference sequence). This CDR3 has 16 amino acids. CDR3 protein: CASSDPLEARPDTQYF. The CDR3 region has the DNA TGTGCCAGTAGTGACCCCCTGGAGGCTCGGCCAGATACGCAGTATTTT.

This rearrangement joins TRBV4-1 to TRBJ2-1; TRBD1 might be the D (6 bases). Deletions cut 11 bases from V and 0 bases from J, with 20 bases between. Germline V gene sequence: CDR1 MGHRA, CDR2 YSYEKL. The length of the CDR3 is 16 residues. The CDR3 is CASFPQGLSSYNEQFF. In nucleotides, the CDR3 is TGCGCCTCCTTCCCGCAGGGGTTGAGCTCCTACAATGAGCAGTTCTTC.

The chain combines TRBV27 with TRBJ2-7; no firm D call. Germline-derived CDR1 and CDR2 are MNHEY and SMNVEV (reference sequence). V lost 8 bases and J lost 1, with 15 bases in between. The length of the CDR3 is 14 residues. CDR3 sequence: CASGPEASSYEQYF. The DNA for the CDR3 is TGTGCCAGCGGGCCGGAAGCAAGTTCCTACGAGCAGTACTTC.

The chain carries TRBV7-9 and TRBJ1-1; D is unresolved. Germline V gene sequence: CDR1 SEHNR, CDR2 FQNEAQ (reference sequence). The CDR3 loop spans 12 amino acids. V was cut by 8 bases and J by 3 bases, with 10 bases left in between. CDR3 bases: TGTGCCAGCCGGCGGGCGGACACTGAAGCTTTCTTT. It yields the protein CASRRADTEAFF.

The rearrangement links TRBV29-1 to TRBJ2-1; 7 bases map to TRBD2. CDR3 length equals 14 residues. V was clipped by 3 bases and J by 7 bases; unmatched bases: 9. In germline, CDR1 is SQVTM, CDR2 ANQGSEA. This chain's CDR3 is CSVDPLGGGNEQFF. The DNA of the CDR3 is TGCAGCGTTGATCCCTTGGGGGGAGGGAATGAGCAGTTCTTC.

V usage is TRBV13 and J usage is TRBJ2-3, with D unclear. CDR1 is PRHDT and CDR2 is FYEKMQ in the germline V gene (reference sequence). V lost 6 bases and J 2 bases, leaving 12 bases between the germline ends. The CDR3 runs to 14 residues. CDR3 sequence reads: CASSWTQPTDTQYF. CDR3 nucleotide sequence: TGTGCCAGCAGTTGGACGCAACCCACAGATACGCAGTATTTT.

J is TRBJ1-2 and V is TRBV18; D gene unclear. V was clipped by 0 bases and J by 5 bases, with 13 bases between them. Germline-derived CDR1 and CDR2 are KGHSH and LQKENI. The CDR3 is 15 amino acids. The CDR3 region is CASSPPIRPGYGYTF. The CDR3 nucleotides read TGTGCCAGCTCACCACCGATCCGTCCGGGGTATGGCTACACCTTC.

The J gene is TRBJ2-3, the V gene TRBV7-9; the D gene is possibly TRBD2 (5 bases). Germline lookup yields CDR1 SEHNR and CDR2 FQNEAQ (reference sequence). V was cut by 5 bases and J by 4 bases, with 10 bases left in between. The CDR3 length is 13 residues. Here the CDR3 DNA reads TGTGCCAGCAGCCTACTAGGCCCAGATACGCAGTATTTT. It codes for CASSLLGPDTQYF.

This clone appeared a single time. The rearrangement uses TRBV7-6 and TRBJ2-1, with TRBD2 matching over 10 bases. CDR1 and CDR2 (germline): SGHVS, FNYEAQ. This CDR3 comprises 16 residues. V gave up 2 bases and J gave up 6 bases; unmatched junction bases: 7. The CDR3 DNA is TGTGCCAGCAGCTTAATAGCGGGAGGCCTCTCCAATGAGCAGTTCTTC. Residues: CASSLIAGGLSNEQFF.

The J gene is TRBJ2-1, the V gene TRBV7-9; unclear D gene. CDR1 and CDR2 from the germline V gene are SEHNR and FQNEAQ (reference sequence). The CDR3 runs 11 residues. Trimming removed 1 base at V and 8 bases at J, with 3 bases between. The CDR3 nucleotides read TGTGCCAGCAGCTTAGAGGATGAGCAGTTCTTC. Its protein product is CASSLEDEQFF.

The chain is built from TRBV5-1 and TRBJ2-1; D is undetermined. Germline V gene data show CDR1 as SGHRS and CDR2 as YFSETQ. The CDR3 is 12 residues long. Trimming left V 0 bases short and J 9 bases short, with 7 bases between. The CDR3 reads CASSLGVIEQFF. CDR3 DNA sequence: TGCGCCAGCAGCTTGGGGGTAATTGAGCAGTTCTTC.

CDR3 sequence: CASSSAGFETQYF. The CDR3, as DNA: TGCGCCAGCAGCTCCGCGGGATTCGAGACCCAGTACTTC. This sequence joins TRBV5-1 and TRBJ2-5; D may be TRBD2 (6 bases). V was trimmed by 3 bases and J by 5 bases, leaving 11 bases between them. Germline CDR1 is SGHRS and CDR2 is YFSETQ. This CDR3 spans 13 amino acids.

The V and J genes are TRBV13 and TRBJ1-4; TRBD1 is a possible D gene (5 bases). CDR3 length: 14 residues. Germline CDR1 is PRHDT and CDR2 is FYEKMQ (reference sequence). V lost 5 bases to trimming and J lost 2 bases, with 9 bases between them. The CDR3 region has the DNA TGTGCCAGCAGCCCGAAGGGGACTAATGAAAAACTGTTTTTT. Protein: CASSPKGTNEKLFF.

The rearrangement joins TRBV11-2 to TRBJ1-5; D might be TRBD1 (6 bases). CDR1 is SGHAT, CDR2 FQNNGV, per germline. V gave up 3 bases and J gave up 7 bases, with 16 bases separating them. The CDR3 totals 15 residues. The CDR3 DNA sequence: TGTGCCAGCAGCTTGGGGCAGGGGCCCTTGCAGCCCCAGCATTTT. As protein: CASSLGQGPLQPQHF.